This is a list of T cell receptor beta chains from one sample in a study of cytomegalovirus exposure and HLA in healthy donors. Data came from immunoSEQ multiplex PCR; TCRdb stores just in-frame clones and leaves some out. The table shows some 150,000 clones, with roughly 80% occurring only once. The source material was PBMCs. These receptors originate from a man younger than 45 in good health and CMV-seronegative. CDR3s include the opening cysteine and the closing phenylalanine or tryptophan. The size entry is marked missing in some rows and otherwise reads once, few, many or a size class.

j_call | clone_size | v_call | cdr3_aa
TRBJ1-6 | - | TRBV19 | CASSIGNSPLHF
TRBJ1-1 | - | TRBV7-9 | CASSSRGGAFF
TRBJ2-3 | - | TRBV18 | CASSHGGAQDTQYF
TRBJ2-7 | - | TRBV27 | CASSLWLAGANEQYF
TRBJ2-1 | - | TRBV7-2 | CASSLTSGSSVEQFF
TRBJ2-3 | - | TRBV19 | CASSTGDRGIDTQYF
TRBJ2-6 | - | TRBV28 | CASTLPGLGSGANVLTF
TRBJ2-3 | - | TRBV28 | CASRTGGRTDTQYF
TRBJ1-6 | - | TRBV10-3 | CALRGGWDSPLHF
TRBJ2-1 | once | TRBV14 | CASSQGHLFYNEQFF
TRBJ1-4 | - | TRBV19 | CARVGGSNATNEKLFF
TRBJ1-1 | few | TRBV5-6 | CASSLMMGQGEAFF
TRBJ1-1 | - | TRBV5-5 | CASSWNGQGTAFF